This entry lists 6 T cell receptor beta chains sequenced from one sample in a study of CXCR3-negative and CXCR3-positive naive CD8 T cells. Researchers prepared the TRB cDNA libraries using 5' RACE with UMI labels. With the 5' RACE reads reprocessed, TCRdb shows one record per CDR3 protein and no DNA. This repertoire includes 4,500 to 6,000 distinct CDR3 sequences. Findings and limits, study-wide: Naive cells that were CXCR3-positive had more hydrophobic TRB CDR3s (compared with CXCR3-negative naive cells).

No antigen has been assigned to these receptors. Source material: naive CXCR3+ CD8+ T cells from blood. Subset in this sample: CD45RO-CCR7+CD27+CD95- naive CD8+ T cells expressing CXCR3 (TNR3+). The receptors stem from a human donor in good health. Some clones in this sample may be carry-over from other donors' samples.

This chain joins TRBV11-1 and TRBJ2-2; TCRdb calls TRBD1, which cannot be checked without DNA. Germline V lookup: CDR1 SGHAT, CDR2 FQDESV (reference sequence). This CDR3 is built from 16 residues. This CDR3 reads CASRLQQGANTGELFF.

The chain couples TRBV6-6 to TRBJ2-7; TCRdb reports TRBD1, a call that lacks DNA to check it against. The CDR3 covers 11 residues. Germline V gene lookup returns CDR1 MNHNY and CDR2 SVGAGI (reference sequence). This chain's CDR3 is CASSPGDEQYF.

Considering frequency, this clonotype is medium-sized. The J gene is TRBJ2-5, the V gene TRBV7-6; TCRdb picks TRBD2, but there is no DNA to check that call. Per germline, CDR1 SGHVS and CDR2 FNYEAQ. The CDR3 spans 14 residues. The CDR3 sequence: CASSFRGGVETQYF.

By frequency, this clonotype is medium-sized. V is TRBV6-5 and J is TRBJ2-3; the D call from TCRdb, TRBD1, cannot be confirmed without DNA. CDR3 length: 15 amino acids. CDR1 is MNHEY, CDR2 SVGAGI, per germline. This CDR3 reads CASSYGVGTTDTQYF.

This clonotype is identified as medium-sized (0.01 to 0.1%) from frequency. The chain carries TRBV12-5 and TRBJ2-7; TCRdb proposes TRBD2, but this gene call is untestable without DNA. This CDR3 has 12 amino acids. The germline gives CDR1 LGHNT, CDR2 FRNRAP. The CDR3 reads CARKRVSYEQYF. Combining the CDR3 with reference TRBV12-5 and TRBJ2-7 gives the whole variable domain DARVTQTPRHKVTEMGQEVTMRCQPILGHNTVFWYRQTMMQGLELLAYFRNRAPLDDSGMPKDRFSAEMPDATLATLKIQPSEPRDSAVYFCARKRVSYEQYFGPGTRLTVT.

The V and J genes are TRBV2 and TRBJ2-7; TCRdb calls TRBD2, which cannot be checked without DNA. This CDR3 is built from 14 residues. Looked up from germline, CDR1 is SNHLY and CDR2 is FYNNEI. The CDR3: CASSEAQAGSEQYF.